The present entry profiles one T cell receptor beta chain with its context. Grouping used clinical history reported by participants in a survey and questionnaire. This sample is part of a study of blood T cell repertoires in COVID-19. In the source study's methods: Using reference gene primer amplification, nucleated cell counts were estimated. Only in-frame clones appear in the TCRdb table, and some are missing; sequencing was by immunoSEQ multiplex PCR. V and J calls and clone size are those listed in that table; D and trimming were worked out from the DNA. This table has some 350,000 clones, approximately 90% appearing once. V was cut by 6 bases and J by 2 bases, with 17 bases left in between. There are 16 residues in the CDR3. Germline CDR1 is LNHDA and CDR2 is SQIVND (reference sequence).

The sequence derives from a man aged 18 to 29 who had recovered from COVID-19. The chain joins TRBV19 to TRBJ1-5; weak D call: TRBD1 (5 bases). Sequencing was performed on PBMCs or T cells enriched from blood (not recorded which). For the CDR3, the DNA is TGTGCCAGTAGCCCGAAGGGGTGGGTGGGCAATCAGCCCCAGCATTTT. It codes for CASSPKGWVGNQPQHF.